Sequencing of this TCR beta chain was carried out in a study of cytomegalovirus exposure and HLA in healthy donors. Across the whole study: When just under 400 donors were genotyped, approximately 81% of them were found to fall in the Caucasian-associated ancestry cluster.

Findings of the study overall: An analysis that was carried out later associated some 17,000 TCR beta sequences with HLA alleles at 0.05 false discovery rate. In a later analysis, across HLA loci, associated TCR counts were highest for DRB1, lowest for HLA-C.

V lost 4 bases, J lost 0 bases, and 14 bases lay in between. The CDR3 has 16 amino acids. The germline V gene encodes CDR1 SGHRS and CDR2 YFSETQ. The PCR contained 60 Vbeta and 13 Jbeta primers. This table comes from immunoSEQ multiplex PCR, and its TCRdb copy is limited to in-frame clones, with some not included. The sample includes roughly 39,000 clones. In the case of this clone: The antigen is undetermined.

J is TRBJ2-1 and V is TRBV5-1; perhaps TRBD1 as D (6 bases). The TCR comes from a woman in her twenties or thirties in good health and CMV-seropositive. Sequenced material: PBMCs. The CDR3 DNA reads TGCGCCAGCAGCCCGCCGGGACACAGCTCCTACAATGAGCAGTTCTTC. It codes for CASSPPGHSSYNEQFF.